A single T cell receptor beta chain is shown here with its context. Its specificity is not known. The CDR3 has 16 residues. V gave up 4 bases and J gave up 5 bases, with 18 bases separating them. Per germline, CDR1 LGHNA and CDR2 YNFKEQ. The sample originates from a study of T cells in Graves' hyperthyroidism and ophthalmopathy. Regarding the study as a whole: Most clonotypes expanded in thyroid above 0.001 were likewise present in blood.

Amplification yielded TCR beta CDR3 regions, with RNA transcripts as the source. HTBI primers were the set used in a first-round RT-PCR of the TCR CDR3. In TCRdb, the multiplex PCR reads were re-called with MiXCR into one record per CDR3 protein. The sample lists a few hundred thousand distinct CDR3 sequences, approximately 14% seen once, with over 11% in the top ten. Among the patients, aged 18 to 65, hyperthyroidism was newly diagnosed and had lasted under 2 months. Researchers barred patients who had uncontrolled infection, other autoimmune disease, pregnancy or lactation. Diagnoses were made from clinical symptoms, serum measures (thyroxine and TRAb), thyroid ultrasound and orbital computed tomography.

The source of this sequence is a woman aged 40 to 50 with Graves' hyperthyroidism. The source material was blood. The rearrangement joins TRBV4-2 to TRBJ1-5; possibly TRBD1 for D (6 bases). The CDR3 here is CASSLDQGRKDQPQHF. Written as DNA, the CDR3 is TGTGCCAGCAGCCTCGATCAGGGGAGGAAAGATCAGCCCCAGCATTTT.